This is a list of T cell receptor beta chains from one sample in a study of PD-L1 blockade in urothelial cancer. Some clones are missing from TCRdb's copy, which holds only in-frame ones; the method was immunoSEQ multiplex PCR. Of approximately 50,000 clones detected, 80% to 90% appear once; the ten largest clones hold approximately 2.9%. Specimen: PBMCs, collected around atezolizumab (anti-PD-L1) treatment. Receptors originate from a man between 65 and 85 years old with urothelial cancer. Each CDR3 is given with its conserved first and last residue. The D gene is left open where the match is weak. Part of the rows lack a size; the others show once, few, many or a class for expanded clones.

j_call v_call clone_size d_call cdr3_aa cdr3_nt
TRBJ2-7 TRBV18 . TRBD2 CASSLTGGKVFHEQYF TGTGCCAGCTCCCTCACGGGAGGGAAAGTTTTCCACGAGCAGTACTTC
TRBJ1-2 TRBV7-3 once . CASSLTGVVTDGSYTF TGTGCCAGCAGCCTAACCGGGGTAGTAACCGATGGAAGCTACACCTTC
TRBJ1-2 TRBV7-3 . . CASSLPGGYGYTF TGTGCCAGCAGCTTACCGGGGGGGTACGGCTACACCTTC
TRBJ1-1 TRBV30 . . CAWSLDSLGAFF TGTGCCTGGAGTTTGGACAGCCTCGGAGCTTTCTTT
TRBJ2-7 TRBV19 . . CASSARATGISEQYF TGTGCCAGTAGTGCCCGAGCGACAGGTATAAGCGAGCAGTACTTC
TRBJ1-4 TRBV7-9 medium-sized . CASSLSQNLNEKLFF TGTGCCAGCAGCTTAAGTCAGAACCTTAATGAAAAACTGTTTTTT
TRBJ2-5 TRBV7-3 . TRBD2 CASSSSTARGETQYF TGTGCCAGCAGCTCCTCGACGGCGCGGGGGGAGACCCAGTACTTC
TRBJ2-7 TRBV6-1 . TRBD1 CASNTGTGSVEQYF TGTGCCAGCAATACCGGGACAGGGAGCGTAGAGCAGTACTTC
TRBJ1-1 TRBV7-8 . TRBD1 CASSPRQGGYTEAFF TGTGCCAGCAGCCCTCGACAGGGTGGGTACACTGAAGCTTTCTTT
TRBJ2-7 TRBV15 . TRBD2 CATSRGIGTSASYEQYF TGTGCCACCAGCAGGGGTATAGGGACTAGCGCCTCCTACGAGCAGTACTTC
TRBJ1-2 TRBV5-1 . . CASNSRSQFDGYTF TGCGCCAGCAATTCGAGGTCTCAGTTCGATGGCTACACCTTC
TRBJ1-1 TRBV27 . . CASSPGAGLNTEAFF TGTGCCAGCAGTCCAGGGGCAGGCTTGAACACTGAAGCTTTCTTT
TRBJ1-6 TRBV7-8 once . CASSLGLRSSYNSPLHF TGTGCCAGCAGCTTGGGGCTCCGAAGCTCCTATAATTCACCCCTCCACTTT
TRBJ2-7 TRBV19 few TRBD1 CASRQQGQYEQYF TGTGCCAGTAGGCAACAGGGGCAATACGAGCAGTACTTC
TRBJ2-3 TRBV15 . TRBD2 CATSSPVQRERDTQYF TGTGCCACCAGCAGCCCAGTGCAGCGGGAGCGTGATACGCAGTATTTT
TRBJ1-5 TRBV27 . . CASSLNRDIGNQPQHF TGTGCCAGCAGTTTAAATCGGGACATTGGCAATCAGCCCCAGCATTTT
TRBJ1-2 TRBV6-6 . TRBD1 CASCKTGGNNYGYTF TGTGCCAGCTGTAAGACAGGGGGGAATAACTATGGCTACACCTTC
TRBJ1-6 TRBV10-3 . TRBD1 CAISEGGGGGRSPLHF TGTGCCATCAGTGAAGGAGGTGGAGGGGGCCGTTCACCCCTCCACTTT
TRBJ2-7 TRBV6-1 . TRBD1 CASNDRQGAYEQYF TGTGCCAGCAATGATAGACAGGGGGCTTACGAGCAGTACTTC
TRBJ1-2 TRBV28 . TRBD1 CASTSTGGGRVYGYTF TGTGCCAGCACCTCGACAGGGGGCGGCCGGGTCTATGGCTACACCTTC
TRBJ1-1 TRBV2 . . CASSTIINTEAFF TGTGCCAGCAGTACAATCATCAACACTGAAGCTTTCTTT
TRBJ1-1 TRBV19 . TRBD1 CASQRRDRADPEAFF TGTGCCAGTCAGCGTCGGGACAGGGCGGATCCTGAAGCTTTCTTT
TRBJ2-1 TRBV25-1 . . CASSERKEQFF TGTGCCAGCAGTGAGAGGAAGGAGCAGTTCTTC
TRBJ1-2 TRBV5-5 . . CASNSEGVFYGYTF TGTGCCAGCAACTCCGAGGGGGTATTCTATGGCTACACCTTC
TRBJ2-7 TRBV6-5 . TRBD2 CASSSAGTSWTYEQYF TGTGCCAGCAGTTCGGCCGGGACTAGCTGGACCTACGAGCAGTACTTC
TRBJ2-1 TRBV5-8 . TRBD1 CASIPRTGRSYNEQFF TGTGCCAGCATCCCTCGGACAGGGAGATCCTACAATGAGCAGTTCTTC
TRBJ2-7 TRBV19 . TRBD1 CASSSGQGSYEQYF TGTGCCAGTAGTTCGGGACAGGGGTCCTACGAGCAGTACTTC
TRBJ2-1 TRBV5-1 . TRBD2 CASRLAGGPNEQFF TGCGCCAGCAGACTAGCGGGGGGGCCCAATGAGCAGTTCTTC
TRBJ1-1 TRBV5-1 . . CASSNEFAAFF TGCGCCAGCAGCAACGAGTTTGCGGCTTTCTTT
TRBJ2-1 TRBV9 . TRBD1 CASSVLGQGAADEQFF TGTGCCAGCAGCGTCTTGGGACAGGGGGCCGCGGATGAGCAGTTCTTC
TRBJ2-3 TRBV5-6 . . CASSLGRTDTQYF TGTGCCAGCAGCCTGGGGAGGACAGATACGCAGTATTTT
TRBJ2-1 TRBV5-1 . TRBD2 CASTDVRGGEQFF TGCGCCAGCACCGACGTCCGGGGGGGTGAGCAGTTCTTC
TRBJ2-1 TRBV28 few TRBD2 CASSLFFLGTSGLNEQFF TGTGCCAGCAGTTTATTCTTTTTGGGGACTAGCGGACTCAATGAGCAGTTCTTC
TRBJ1-2 TRBV4-1 . . CASSQERTYYGYTF TGCGCCAGCAGCCAAGAGAGGACATACTATGGCTACACCTTC
TRBJ1-3 TRBV4-2 . . CASSQARGTESGNTIYF TGTGCCAGCAGCCAAGCCCGCGGGACTGAGTCTGGAAACACCATATATTTT
TRBJ2-7 TRBV2 . TRBD2 CASSSVGGSHFYEQYF TGTGCCAGCAGTTCCGTGGGCGGGAGCCATTTCTACGAGCAGTACTTC
TRBJ1-2 TRBV28 . TRBD1 CASSVSTGTGVVGYTF TGTGCCAGCAGCGTTTCCACCGGGACAGGGGTCGTTGGCTACACCTTC
TRBJ2-4 TRBV9 . . CASSAGQKNIQYF TGTGCCAGCAGCGCCGGACAGAAAAACATTCAGTACTTC
TRBJ2-1 TRBV29-1 . TRBD2 CSFDGLAGENEQFF TGCAGCTTCGATGGACTAGCGGGAGAGAATGAGCAGTTCTTC
TRBJ2-1 TRBV7-2 . TRBD2 CASSSPGSGRAGMGEQFF TGTGCCAGCAGCTCCCCCGGTAGCGGGAGGGCCGGTATGGGTGAGCAGTTCTTC
TRBJ2-2 TRBV7-9 . TRBD1 CASRRTGKGDTGELFF TGTGCCAGCAGAAGGACAGGGAAAGGCGACACCGGGGAGCTGTTTTTT
TRBJ1-5 TRBV19 medium-sized . CASSTLSNQPQHF TGTGCCAGTAGCACTTTAAGCAATCAGCCCCAGCATTTT
TRBJ2-6 TRBV7-6 . TRBD1 CASSFPGTGGSSGANVLTF TGTGCCAGCAGCTTCCCCGGGACAGGGGGAAGCTCTGGGGCCAACGTCCTGACTTTC
TRBJ2-3 TRBV6-1 . . CASSSTDTQYF TGTGCCAGCTCTAGCACAGATACGCAGTATTTT
TRBJ1-4 TRBV5-1 . TRBD1 CASSRTGGPTNEKLFF TGCGCCAGCAGCAGGACAGGGGGCCCCACTAATGAAAAACTGTTTTTT
TRBJ2-3 TRBV27 . TRBD2 CASSTRGSWGTDTQYF TGTGCCAGCAGTACTCGCGGGAGCTGGGGCACAGATACGCAGTATTTT
TRBJ2-7 TRBV7-2 . . CASSLAVLGAEQYF TGTGCCAGCAGCTTAGCCGTTCTGGGCGCCGAGCAGTACTTC
TRBJ2-4 TRBV19 . TRBD1 CASTYGTDNIQYF TGTGCCAGTACCTATGGGACAGACAACATTCAGTACTTC
TRBJ2-1 TRBV2 . TRBD2 CAFSGSNDNEQFF TGTGCTTTTAGCGGGAGTAACGACAATGAGCAGTTCTTC
TRBJ1-2 TRBV4-1 once . CASSQVSDGYTF TGCGCCAGCAGCCAAGTGTCGGATGGCTACACCTTC
TRBJ1-2 TRBV9 . . CASSPPGRPNYGYTF TGTGCCAGCAGCCCCCCAGGGCGGCCTAACTATGGCTACACCTTC
TRBJ1-1 TRBV28 . . CASSLGRGETEAFF TGTGCCAGCAGTTTAGGTCGGGGGGAGACTGAAGCTTTCTTT
TRBJ2-5 TRBV7-7 . TRBD1 CASSRLGQQETQYF TGTGCCAGCAGCCGCTTGGGACAGCAAGAGACCCAGTACTTC
TRBJ2-1 TRBV6-6 . . CASSQFLEGQGNEQFF TGTGCCAGCAGCCAGTTTCTGGAGGGTCAGGGCAATGAGCAGTTCTTC
TRBJ1-3 TRBV21-1 once . CASSKDIRDSGNTIYF TGTGCCAGCAGCAAAGACATCAGGGACTCTGGAAACACCATATATTTT
TRBJ2-2 TRBV5-8 . TRBD1 CASSLPGQGSGELFF TGTGCCAGCAGCTTGCCGGGACAGGGTTCCGGGGAGCTGTTTTTT
TRBJ2-7 TRBV5-5 . . CASSLGPSPPYEQYF TGTGCCAGCAGCTTGGGCCCGAGTCCCCCCTACGAGCAGTACTTC
TRBJ2-7 TRBV7-2 . TRBD2 CASSLAPLAGLYEQYF TGTGCCAGCAGCTTAGCTCCTCTAGCGGGACTATACGAGCAGTACTTC
TRBJ2-7 TRBV21-1 . . CASSNMYTIYSYEQYF TGTGCCAGCAGTAATATGTACACCATATACTCCTACGAGCAGTACTTC
TRBJ1-2 TRBV5-1 . . CASSPGGNYGYTF TGCGCCAGCAGCCCGGGAGGTAACTATGGCTACACCTTC